These 7 T cell receptor beta chains were all obtained from the same sample, sequenced in a study of shared T cell receptors in the human thymus. Sequencing used immunoSEQ multiplex PCR; TCRdb keeps in-frame clones, though not all of them. The table records approximately 490,000 clones, around 78% of them present only once. The same sample was also studied in work on human thymus T cells.

Sequencing was performed on thymocytes. The source of these receptors is a boy under two years old with a congenital heart defect.

This chain joins TRBV6-5 and TRBJ1-2; D is possibly TRBD1 (6 bases). The CDR3 loop spans 14 amino acids. V was clipped by 2 bases and J by 2 bases, with 9 bases between them. Germline values: CDR1 MNHEY, CDR2 SVGAGI. The CDR3 region is CASSYLDRNYGYTF. DNA of the CDR3: TGTGCCAGCAGTTACCTCGACAGGAACTATGGCTACACCTTC.

This chain uses TRBV6-1 with TRBJ2-7; 8 nucleotides align to TRBD2. The CDR3 totals 14 residues. CDR1 and CDR2 (germline): MNHNS, SASEGT. Germline trimming cut 7 bases from V and 7 bases from J; bases unmatched to any gene: 12. The CDR3 loop is CASTVRLAPREQYF. The CDR3 coding sequence is TGTGCCAGCACGGTCCGACTAGCGCCTCGGGAGCAGTACTTC.

This chain uses TRBV7-3 with TRBJ2-5; 11 nucleotides align to TRBD2. This CDR3 region has 15 residues. Germline V lookup: CDR1 SGHTA, CDR2 FQGTGA. V shed 7 bases and J 0 bases; nucleotides not matched to a gene: 4. The CDR3 nucleotides read TGTGCCAGCACCTCGGGACTAGCGGACCAAGAGACCCAGTACTTC. It codes for CASTSGLADQETQYF.

The chain is built from TRBV27 and TRBJ1-5; D is ambiguous. Germline CDR1 is MNHEY and CDR2 is SMNVEV (reference sequence). CDR3 length equals 12 residues. Trimming shortened V by 4 bases and J by 7 bases, and 8 bases separated the two germline ends. In nucleotides, the CDR3 is TGTGCCAGCAGTTCCCCAGGACAGCCCCAGCATTTT. Translating gives CASSSPGQPQHF.

The chain has TRBV10-1 and TRBJ2-7; D may be TRBD2 (6 bases). The CDR3 loop spans 16 amino acids. In germline, CDR1 is WNHNN, CDR2 SYGVQD (reference sequence). V lost 0 bases to trimming and J lost 2 bases, with 14 bases between them. Here the CDR3 DNA reads TGCGCCAGCAGTGAGTCTCGGGGGAGGTCCCCCTACGAGCAGTACTTC. As protein: CASSESRGRSPYEQYF.

The chain is built from TRBV14 and TRBJ2-3; 9 bases align to TRBD1. The CDR3 totals 15 residues. Per germline, CDR1 SGHDN and CDR2 FVKESK. Trimming took 4 bases from V and 3 from J; bases not matched to a gene: 5. DNA for the CDR3: TGTGCCAGCAGCCGGGACAGGGACCCTACAGATACGCAGTATTTT. Amino acid sequence: CASSRDRDPTDTQYF.

The V gene is TRBV7-6, the J gene TRBJ2-7; D ambiguous. The germline V gene encodes CDR1 SGHVS and CDR2 FNYEAQ. The length of the CDR3 is 15 residues. Trimming left V 5 bases short and J 0 bases short, with 14 bases between. This CDR3 is CASSPFTIHSYEQYF. The CDR3, as DNA: TGTGCCAGCAGCCCCTTCACTATTCACTCCTACGAGCAGTACTTC. Drawing the rest from reference TRBV7-6 and TRBJ2-7, the complete variable domain is GAGVSQSPRYKVTKRGQDVALRCDPISGHVSLYWYRQALGQGPEFLTYFNYEAQQDKSGLPNDRFSAERPEGSISTLTIQRTEQRDSAMYRCASSPFTIHSYEQYFGPGTRLTVT.